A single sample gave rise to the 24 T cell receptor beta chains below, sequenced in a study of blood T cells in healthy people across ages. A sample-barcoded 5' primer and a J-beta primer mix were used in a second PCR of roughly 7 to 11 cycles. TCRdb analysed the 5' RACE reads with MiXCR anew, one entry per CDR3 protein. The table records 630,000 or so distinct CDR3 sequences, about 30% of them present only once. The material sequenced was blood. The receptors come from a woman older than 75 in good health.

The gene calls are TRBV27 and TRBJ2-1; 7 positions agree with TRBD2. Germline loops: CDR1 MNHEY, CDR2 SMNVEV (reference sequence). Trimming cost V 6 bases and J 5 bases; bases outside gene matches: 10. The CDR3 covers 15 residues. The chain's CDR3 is CASSHGLGADNEQFF. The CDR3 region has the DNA TGTGCCAGCAGCCACGGACTAGGGGCCGACAATGAGCAGTTCTTC.

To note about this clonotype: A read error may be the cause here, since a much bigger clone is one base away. The CDR3 sequence is CASSWISGGPYEQYF. In DNA form, the CDR3 reads TGTGCCAGCAGCTGGATTTCGGGGGGGCCGTACGAGCAGTACTTC. This rearrangement joins TRBV5-5 to TRBJ2-7; 8 bases line up with TRBD2. The CDR3 consists of 15 residues. The V gene end was trimmed by 3 bases and the J gene end by 4 bases; junction bases not matched to a gene: 9. CDR1 and CDR2 from the germline V gene are SGHKS and YYEKEE (reference sequence).

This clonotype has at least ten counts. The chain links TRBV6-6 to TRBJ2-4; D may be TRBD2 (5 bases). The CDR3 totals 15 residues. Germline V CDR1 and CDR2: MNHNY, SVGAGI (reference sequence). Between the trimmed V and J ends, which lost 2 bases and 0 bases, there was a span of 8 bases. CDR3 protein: CASSYTSGAKNIQYF. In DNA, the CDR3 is TGTGCCAGCAGTTACACCAGCGGAGCCAAAAACATTCAGTACTTC.

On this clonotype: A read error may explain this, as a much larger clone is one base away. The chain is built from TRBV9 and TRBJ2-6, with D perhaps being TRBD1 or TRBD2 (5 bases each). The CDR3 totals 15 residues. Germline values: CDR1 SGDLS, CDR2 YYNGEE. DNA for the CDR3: TGTGCCAGCAGCCTATCCGGGCTCGGGGCCAACGTCCGGACTTTC. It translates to CASSLSGLGANVRTF. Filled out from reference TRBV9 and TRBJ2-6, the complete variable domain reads DSGVTQTPKHLITATGQRVTLRCSPRSGDLSVYWYQQSLDQGLQFLIQYYNGEERAKGNILERFSAQQFPDLHSELNLSSLELGDSALYFCASSLSGLGANVRTFGAGSRLTVL.

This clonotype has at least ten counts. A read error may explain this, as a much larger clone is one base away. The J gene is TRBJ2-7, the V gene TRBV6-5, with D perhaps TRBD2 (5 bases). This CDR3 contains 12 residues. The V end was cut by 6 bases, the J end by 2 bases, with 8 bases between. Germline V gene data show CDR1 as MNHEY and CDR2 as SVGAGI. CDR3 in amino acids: CASSPGTYEQYF. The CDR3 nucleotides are TGTGCCAGCAGCCCCGGGACCTACGAGCAGTACTTC.

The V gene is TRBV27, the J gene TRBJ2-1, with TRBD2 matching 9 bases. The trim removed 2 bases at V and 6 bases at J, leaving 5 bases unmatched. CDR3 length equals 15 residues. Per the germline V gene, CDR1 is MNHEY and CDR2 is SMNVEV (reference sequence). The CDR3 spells CASSLTGLASNEQFF. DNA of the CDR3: TGTGCCAGCAGTTTAACGGGACTAGCTTCCAATGAGCAGTTCTTC.

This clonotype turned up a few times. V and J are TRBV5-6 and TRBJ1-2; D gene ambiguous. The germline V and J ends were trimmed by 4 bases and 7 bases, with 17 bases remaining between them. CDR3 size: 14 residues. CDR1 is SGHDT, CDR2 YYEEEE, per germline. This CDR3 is CASSIRSEGGGYTF. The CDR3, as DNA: TGTGCCAGCAGCATCAGATCCGAAGGTGGTGGCTACACCTTC. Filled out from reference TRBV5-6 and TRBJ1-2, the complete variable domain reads DAGVTQSPTHLIKTRGQQVTLRCSPKSGHDTVSWYQQALGQGPQFIFQYYEEEERQRGNFPDRFSGHQFPNYSSELNVNALLLGDSALYLCASSIRSEGGGYTFGSGTRLTVV.

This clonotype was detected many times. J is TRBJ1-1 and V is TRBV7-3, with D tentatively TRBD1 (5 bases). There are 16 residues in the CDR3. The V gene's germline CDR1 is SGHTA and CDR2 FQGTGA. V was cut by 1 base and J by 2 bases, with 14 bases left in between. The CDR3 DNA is TGTGCCAGCAGCTTAAGAGGGCTGGGGGGTAACACTGAAGCTTTCTTT. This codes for CASSLRGLGGNTEAFF.

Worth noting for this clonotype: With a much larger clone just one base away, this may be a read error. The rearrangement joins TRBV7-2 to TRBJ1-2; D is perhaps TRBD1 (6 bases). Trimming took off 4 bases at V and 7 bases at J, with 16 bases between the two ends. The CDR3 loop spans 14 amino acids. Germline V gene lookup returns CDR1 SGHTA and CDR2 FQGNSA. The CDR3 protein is CASSSGRGASGYTF. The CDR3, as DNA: TGTGCCAGCAGCTCAGGACGGGGGGCAAGTGGCTACACCTTC.

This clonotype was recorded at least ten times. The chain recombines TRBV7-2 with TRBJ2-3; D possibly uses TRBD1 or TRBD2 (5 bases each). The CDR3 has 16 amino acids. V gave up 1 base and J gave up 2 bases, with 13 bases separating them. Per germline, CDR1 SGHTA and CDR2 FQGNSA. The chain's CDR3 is CASSLVGVVNTDTQYF. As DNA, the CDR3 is TGTGCCAGCAGCTTAGTGGGGGTAGTTAACACAGATACGCAGTATTTT.

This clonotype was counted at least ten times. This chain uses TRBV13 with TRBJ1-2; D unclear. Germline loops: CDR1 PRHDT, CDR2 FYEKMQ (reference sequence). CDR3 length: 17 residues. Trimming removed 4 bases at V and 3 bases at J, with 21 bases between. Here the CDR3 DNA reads TGTGCCAGCAGCTCGGCAACCTCGGACGGACTTTACTATGGCTACACCTTC. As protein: CASSSATSDGLYYGYTF.

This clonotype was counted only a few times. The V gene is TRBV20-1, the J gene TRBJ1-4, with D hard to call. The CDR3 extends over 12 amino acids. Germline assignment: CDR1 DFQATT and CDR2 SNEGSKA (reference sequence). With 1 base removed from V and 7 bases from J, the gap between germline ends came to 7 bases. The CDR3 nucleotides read TGCAGTGCTAGAGGCGGAGGTGAAAAACTGTTTTTT. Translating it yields CSARGGGEKLFF.

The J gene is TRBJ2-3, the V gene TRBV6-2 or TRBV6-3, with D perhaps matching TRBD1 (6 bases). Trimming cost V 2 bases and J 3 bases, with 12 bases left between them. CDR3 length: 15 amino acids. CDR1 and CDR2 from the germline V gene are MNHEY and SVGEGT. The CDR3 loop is CASSYTDSLTDTQYF. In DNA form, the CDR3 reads TGTGCCAGCAGTTACACGGACAGCCTTACAGATACGCAGTATTTT.

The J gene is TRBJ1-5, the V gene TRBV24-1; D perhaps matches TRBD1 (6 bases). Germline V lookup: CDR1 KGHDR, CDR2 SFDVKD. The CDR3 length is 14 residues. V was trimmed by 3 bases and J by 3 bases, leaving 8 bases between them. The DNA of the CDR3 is TGTGCCACCAGTGATGGACAGTACAATCAGCCCCAGCATTTT. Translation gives CATSDGQYNQPQHF.

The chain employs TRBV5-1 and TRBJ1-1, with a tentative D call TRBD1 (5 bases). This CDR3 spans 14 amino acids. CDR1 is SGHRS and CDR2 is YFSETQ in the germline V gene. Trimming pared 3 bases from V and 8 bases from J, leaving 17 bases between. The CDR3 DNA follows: TGCGCCAGCAGCTCGCAGGGACCTACTACCGAAGCTTTCTTT. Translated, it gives CASSSQGPTTEAFF.

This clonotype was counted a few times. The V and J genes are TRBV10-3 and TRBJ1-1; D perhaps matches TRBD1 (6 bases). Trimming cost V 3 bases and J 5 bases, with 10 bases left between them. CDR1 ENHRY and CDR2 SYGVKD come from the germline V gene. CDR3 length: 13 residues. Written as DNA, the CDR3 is TGTGCCATCAGTGAAACAGGGAAGACTGAAGCTTTCTTT. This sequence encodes CAISETGKTEAFF.

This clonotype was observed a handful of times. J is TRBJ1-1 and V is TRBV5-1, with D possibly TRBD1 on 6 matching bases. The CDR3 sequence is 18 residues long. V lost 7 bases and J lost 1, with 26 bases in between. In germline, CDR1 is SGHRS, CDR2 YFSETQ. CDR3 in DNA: TGCGCCAGCCGCTCCCTGAGTCAGGGCGGGGGCCCGAACACTGAAGCTTTCTTT. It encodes CASRSLSQGGGPNTEAFF.

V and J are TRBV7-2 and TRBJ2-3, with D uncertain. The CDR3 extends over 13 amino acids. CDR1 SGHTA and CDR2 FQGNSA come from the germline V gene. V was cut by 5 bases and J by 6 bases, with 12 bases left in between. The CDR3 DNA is TGTGCCAGCAGCCGGGCAGGTTGGGATACGCAGTATTTT. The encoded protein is CASSRAGWDTQYF.

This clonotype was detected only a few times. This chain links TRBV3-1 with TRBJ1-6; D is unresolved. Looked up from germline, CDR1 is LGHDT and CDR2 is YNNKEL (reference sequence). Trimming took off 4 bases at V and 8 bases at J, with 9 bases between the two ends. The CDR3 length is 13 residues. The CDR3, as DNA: TGTGCCAGCAGCCGCCAGCGGGATTCACCCCTCCACTTT. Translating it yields CASSRQRDSPLHF.

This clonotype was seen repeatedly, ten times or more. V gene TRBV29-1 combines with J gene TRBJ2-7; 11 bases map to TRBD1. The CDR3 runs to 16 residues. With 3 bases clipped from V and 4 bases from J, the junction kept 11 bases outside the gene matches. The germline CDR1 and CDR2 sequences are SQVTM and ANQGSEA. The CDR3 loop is CSVDLGAGQGGYEQYF. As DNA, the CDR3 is TGCAGCGTTGACCTCGGCGCGGGACAGGGGGGGTACGAGCAGTACTTC.

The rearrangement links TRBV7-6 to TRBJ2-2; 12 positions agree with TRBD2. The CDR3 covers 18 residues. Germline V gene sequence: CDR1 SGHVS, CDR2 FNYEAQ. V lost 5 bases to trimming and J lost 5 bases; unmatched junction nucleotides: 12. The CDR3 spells CASSRFGLTSGGTGELFF. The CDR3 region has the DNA TGTGCCAGCAGCCGATTCGGTTTGACTAGCGGGGGAACCGGGGAGCTGTTTTTT. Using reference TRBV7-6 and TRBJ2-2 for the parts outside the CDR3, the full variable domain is GAGVSQSPRYKVTKRGQDVALRCDPISGHVSLYWYRQALGQGPEFLTYFNYEAQQDKSGLPNDRFSAERPEGSISTLTIQRTEQRDSAMYRCASSRFGLTSGGTGELFFGEGSRLTVL.

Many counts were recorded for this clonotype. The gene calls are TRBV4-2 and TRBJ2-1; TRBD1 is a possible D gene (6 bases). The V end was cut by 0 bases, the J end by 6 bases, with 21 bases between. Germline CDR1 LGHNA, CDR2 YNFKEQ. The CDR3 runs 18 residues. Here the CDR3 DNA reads TGTGCCAGCAGCCAAGACGGTCCAGGGGCCAGGGTTGGCAATGAGCAGTTCTTC. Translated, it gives CASSQDGPGARVGNEQFF.

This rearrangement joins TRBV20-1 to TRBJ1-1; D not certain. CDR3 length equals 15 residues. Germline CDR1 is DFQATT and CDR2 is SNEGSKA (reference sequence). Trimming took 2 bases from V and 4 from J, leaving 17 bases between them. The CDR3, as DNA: TGCAGTGCTAGATCACCCGCCCAAAGGGCCACTGAAGCTTTCTTT. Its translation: CSARSPAQRATEAFF.

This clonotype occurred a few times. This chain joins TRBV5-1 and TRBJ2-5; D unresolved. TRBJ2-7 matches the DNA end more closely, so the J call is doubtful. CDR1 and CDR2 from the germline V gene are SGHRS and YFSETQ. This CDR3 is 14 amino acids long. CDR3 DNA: TGCGCCAGCAGGTTTTGGACGGGCTACTACGAGCAGTACTTC. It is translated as CASRFWTGYYEQYF.